The 19 T cell receptor beta chains reported below all come from one sample, sequenced in a study of beta chain features in type 1 diabetes. Their antigens are not known. Every bit of the isolated RNA underwent reverse transcription, so sequencing read expressed TCRB transcripts. The method was immunoSEQ multiplex PCR; TCRdb's version includes in-frame clones alone and lacks a portion of them. The table shows more than 250,000 clones, with around an eighth occurring only once. The study, taken as a whole, reports: Across all four CD4+ subsets, people with type 1 diabetes showed modestly shorter TCRB CDR3s.

What was sequenced was naive CD4+ T cells from blood. The receptors originated from a man aged 25 to 45 with type 1 diabetes.

The rearrangement uses TRBV15 and TRBJ2-7; TRBD1 is a possible D gene (6 bases). This CDR3 has 13 residues. The V end lost 4 bases, the J end lost 0 bases, and 7 bases lay between the germline ends. Germline assignment: CDR1 LNHNV and CDR2 YYDKDF (reference sequence). DNA of the CDR3: TGTGCCACCAGCAAAGGGGGCTCCTACGAGCAGTACTTC. Amino acid sequence: CATSKGGSYEQYF.

V is TRBV28 and J is TRBJ2-7, with 7 bases matching TRBD1. Trimming removed 4 bases from V and 5 bases from J; junction bases left unmatched: 2. Germline-derived CDR1 and CDR2 are MDHEN and SYDVKM. There are 12 residues in the CDR3. In DNA, the CDR3 is TGTGCCAGCAGTTACAGGGGTGACGAGCAGTACTTC. As protein: CASSYRGDEQYF. Using reference TRBV28 and TRBJ2-7 for the parts outside the CDR3, the full variable domain is DVKVTQSSRYLVKRTGEKVFLECVQDMDHENMFWYRQDPGLGLRLIYFSYDVKMKEKGDIPEGYSVSREKKERFSLILESASTNQTSMYLCASSYRGDEQYFGPGTRLTVT.

The genes are TRBV6-1 and TRBJ2-1, with 7 positions matching TRBD1. Germline CDR1 MNHNS, CDR2 SASEGT. V was pared by 6 bases and J by 6 bases, with 5 bases of the junction left unmatched. The CDR3 is 13 amino acids. The CDR3 DNA reads as TGTGCCAGCAGCTACCGGGACAGCAATGAGCAGTTCTTC. Translating it yields CASSYRDSNEQFF.

The CDR3: CSVVDWIDGYTF. The CDR3 DNA follows: TGCAGCGTTGTTGACTGGATAGATGGCTACACCTTC. J is TRBJ1-2 and V is TRBV29-1; no firm D call. The germline V gene encodes CDR1 SQVTM and CDR2 ANQGSEA. The CDR3 loop spans 12 amino acids. Trimming took off 4 bases at V and 6 bases at J, with 12 bases between the two ends.

This clone was seen only a few times. This chain links TRBV15 with TRBJ2-3; TRBD2 aligns across 12 bases. The length of the CDR3 is 16 residues. The V gene's germline CDR1 is LNHNV and CDR2 YYDKDF (reference sequence). V dropped 0 bases and J dropped 7; count of bases not matched to a gene: 5. For the CDR3, the DNA is TGTGCCACCAGCAGAGATCAAACTAGCGGGGGGCATACGCAGTATTTT. Translated: CATSRDQTSGGHTQYF. Full variable domain (outside the CDR3, taken from reference TRBV15 and TRBJ2-3): DAMVIQNPRYQVTQFGKPVTLSCSQTLNHNVMYWYQQKSSQAPKLLFHYYDKDFNNEADTPDNFQSRRPNTSFCFLDIRSPGLGDTAMYLCATSRDQTSGGHTQYFGPGTRLTVL.

Here the CDR3 DNA reads TGTGCCAGCAGCGTAGGTCCTAGCGGGCGTATAGAGACCCAGTACTTC. Translation: CASSVGPSGRIETQYF. The chain couples TRBV9 to TRBJ2-5; TRBD2 matches at 8 bases. CDR1 is SGDLS, CDR2 YYNGEE, per germline. The CDR3 is 16 residues long. V shed 0 bases and J 4 bases; nucleotides not matched to a gene: 8.

The chain combines TRBV19 with TRBJ2-6; D is perhaps TRBD2 (5 bases). The V and J ends lost 6 bases and 0 bases respectively, with 12 bases between them. This CDR3 has 16 amino acids. Germline assignment: CDR1 LNHDA and CDR2 SQIVND (reference sequence). This CDR3 is CASSGVASSGANVLTF. CDR3 nucleotide sequence: TGTGCCAGTAGCGGGGTCGCCTCCTCTGGGGCCAACGTCCTGACTTTC.

The chain has TRBV7-3 and TRBJ2-3, with 13 bases aligning to TRBD2. Germline V gene lookup returns CDR1 SGHTA and CDR2 FQGTGA. Losses at the gene ends were 3 bases for V and 10 bases for J; bases not matched to a gene: 4. This CDR3 comprises 14 residues. The CDR3 DNA reads TGTGCCAGCAGCTTGGGGACTAGCGGGAATGCGCAGTATTTT. The encoded protein is CASSLGTSGNAQYF. The variable domain in full, completed from reference TRBV7-3 and TRBJ2-3, reads GAGVSQTPSNKVTEKGKYVELRCDPISGHTALYWYRQSLGQGPEFLIYFQGTGAADDSGLPNDRFFAVRPEGSVSTLKIQRTERGDSAVYLCASSLGTSGNAQYFGPGTRLTVL.

This clone was recorded a few times. The chain carries TRBV2 and TRBJ1-5, with D perhaps TRBD1 (5 bases). The length of the CDR3 is 15 residues. Per germline, CDR1 SNHLY and CDR2 FYNNEI. The V and J ends lost 0 bases and 7 bases respectively, with 13 bases between them. CDR3: CASSEAHRSGQPQHF. CDR3 nucleotides: TGTGCCAGCAGTGAAGCACACAGGTCCGGGCAGCCCCAGCATTTT. Full variable domain (outside the CDR3, taken from reference TRBV2 and TRBJ1-5): EPEVTQTPSHQVTQMGQEVILRCVPISNHLYFYWYRQILGQKVEFLVSFYNNEISEKSEIFDDQFSVERPDGSNFTLKIRSTKLEDSAMYFCASSEAHRSGQPQHFGDGTRLSIL.

The chain combines TRBV5-4 with TRBJ2-7; 8 nucleotides match TRBD2. With V trimmed by 4 bases and J by 3 bases, 12 bases remained unmatched. The CDR3 runs 16 residues. From germline, CDR1 is SGHNT and CDR2 YYREEE (reference sequence). The chain's CDR3 is CASSPRGGSDRYEQYF. In DNA, the CDR3 is TGTGCCAGCAGCCCACGGGGGGGCAGTGATCGCTACGAGCAGTACTTC.

The genes are TRBV7-2 and TRBJ2-6, with D tentatively TRBD2 (7 bases). CDR3 length: 15 residues. The V gene lost 4 bases and the J gene lost 4 bases, with 11 bases spanning the gap. From germline, CDR1 is SGHTA and CDR2 FQGNSA. In DNA form, the CDR3 reads TGTGCCAGCAGCTCCCCGGGGGGCGGGGCCAACGTCCTGACTTTC. Residues: CASSSPGGGANVLTF.

There are a few counts of this clone. This chain joins TRBV11-2 and TRBJ2-1; 7 nucleotides agree with TRBD2. Germline lookup yields CDR1 SGHAT and CDR2 FQNNGV. The CDR3 loop spans 14 amino acids. Trimming at V came to 4 bases and at J to 9 bases, leaving 9 bases not matched to a gene. The CDR3 DNA reads TGTGCCAGCAGCTCCCGCGTCGGCGGGGGTGAGCAGTTCTTC. Translation: CASSSRVGGGEQFF.

V and J are TRBV7-9 and TRBJ1-1, with D perhaps TRBD1 (6 bases). The CDR3 covers 16 residues. Germline V lookup: CDR1 SEHNR, CDR2 FQNEAQ (reference sequence). Trimming shortened V by 2 bases and J by 4 bases, and 17 bases separated the two germline ends. CDR3 DNA: TGTGCCAGCAGCTTAACTCCCCGATTGGGGGCCACTGAAGCTTTCTTT. It yields the protein CASSLTPRLGATEAFF.

Only a few counts were recorded for this clone. This rearrangement joins TRBV7-9 to TRBJ2-1; possibly TRBD1 for D (6 bases). Germline assignment: CDR1 SEHNR and CDR2 FQNEAQ (reference sequence). The CDR3 is made up of 13 amino acids. V lost 5 bases, J lost 5 bases, and 10 bases lay in between. DNA for the CDR3: TGTGCCAGCAGCCTCCGGACAGACAATGAGCAGTTCTTC. Translating it yields CASSLRTDNEQFF.

The chain combines TRBV28 with TRBJ2-3, with D hard to call. Germline V CDR1 and CDR2: MDHEN, SYDVKM. The CDR3 extends over 15 amino acids. Trimming removed 7 bases from V and 1 base from J, with 15 bases in between. The CDR3 reads CASNPQASGTDTQYF. The CDR3 nucleotides are TGTGCCAGCAACCCTCAGGCGAGTGGCACAGATACGCAGTATTTT. The complete variable domain, with remaining parts taken from reference TRBV28 and TRBJ2-3, reads DVKVTQSSRYLVKRTGEKVFLECVQDMDHENMFWYRQDPGLGLRLIYFSYDVKMKEKGDIPEGYSVSREKKERFSLILESASTNQTSMYLCASNPQASGTDTQYFGPGTRLTVL.

This clone appeared a few times. The chain joins TRBV19 to TRBJ2-7, with a tentative D call TRBD2 (6 bases). Trimming took 5 bases from V and 1 from J, leaving 21 bases between them. The CDR3 is made up of 17 amino acids. The germline V gene encodes CDR1 LNHDA and CDR2 SQIVND (reference sequence). As DNA, the CDR3 is TGTGCCAGTAGTCTCTACCTGGCCGGGACTCTATCCTACGAGCAGTACTTC. The encoded protein is CASSLYLAGTLSYEQYF.

The chain combines TRBV28 with TRBJ2-7; D unclear. Germline lookup yields CDR1 MDHEN and CDR2 SYDVKM. Trimming took off 8 bases at V and 4 bases at J, with 18 bases between the two ends. The CDR3 consists of 14 residues. As DNA, the CDR3 is TGTGCCAGCGGAGACCACAACGGCTTATACGAGCAGTACTTC. This translates into CASGDHNGLYEQYF.

V and J are TRBV6-1 and TRBJ2-1; 7 nucleotides line up with TRBD2. In germline, CDR1 is MNHNS, CDR2 SASEGT. V shed 7 bases and J 7 bases; nucleotides not matched to a gene: 7. This CDR3 has 13 amino acids. DNA for the CDR3: TGTGCCAGCACTGGGCGGCGGGAGAATGAGCAGTTCTTC. Residues: CASTGRRENEQFF.

The gene calls are TRBV27 and TRBJ2-1; D is ambiguous. The germline CDR1 and CDR2 sequences are MNHEY and SMNVEV (reference sequence). Deletions cut 4 bases from V and 6 bases from J, with 16 bases between. The CDR3 length is 15 residues. CDR3 region: CASSSRVVVGNEQFF. CDR3 DNA sequence: TGTGCCAGCAGTTCTCGGGTCGTTGTAGGCAATGAGCAGTTCTTC.